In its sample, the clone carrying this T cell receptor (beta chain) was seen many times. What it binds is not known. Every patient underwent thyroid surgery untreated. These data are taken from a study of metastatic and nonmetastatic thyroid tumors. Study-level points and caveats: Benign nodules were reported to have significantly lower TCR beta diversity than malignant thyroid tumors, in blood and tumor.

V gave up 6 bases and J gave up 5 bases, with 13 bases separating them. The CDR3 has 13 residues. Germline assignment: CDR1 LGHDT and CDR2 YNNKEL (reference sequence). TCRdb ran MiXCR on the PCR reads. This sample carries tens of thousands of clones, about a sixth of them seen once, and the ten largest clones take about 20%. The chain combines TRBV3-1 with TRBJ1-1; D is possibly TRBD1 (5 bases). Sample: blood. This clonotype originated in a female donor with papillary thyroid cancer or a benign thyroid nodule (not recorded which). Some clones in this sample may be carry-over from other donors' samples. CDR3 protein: CASRDRGGTEAFF. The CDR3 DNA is TGTGCCAGCAGGGATAGGGGCGGGACTGAAGCTTTCTTT.